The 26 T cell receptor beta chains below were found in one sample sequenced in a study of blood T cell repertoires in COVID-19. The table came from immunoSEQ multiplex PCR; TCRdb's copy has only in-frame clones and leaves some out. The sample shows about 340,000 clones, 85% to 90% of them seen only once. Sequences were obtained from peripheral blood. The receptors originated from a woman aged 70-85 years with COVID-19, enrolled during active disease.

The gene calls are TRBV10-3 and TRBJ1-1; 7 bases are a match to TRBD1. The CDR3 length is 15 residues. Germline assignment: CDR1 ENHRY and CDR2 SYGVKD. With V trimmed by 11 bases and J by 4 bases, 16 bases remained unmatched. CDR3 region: CASTGVGQVGTEAFF. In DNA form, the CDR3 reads TGTGCCTCAACTGGGGTCGGACAGGTTGGCACTGAAGCTTTCTTT.

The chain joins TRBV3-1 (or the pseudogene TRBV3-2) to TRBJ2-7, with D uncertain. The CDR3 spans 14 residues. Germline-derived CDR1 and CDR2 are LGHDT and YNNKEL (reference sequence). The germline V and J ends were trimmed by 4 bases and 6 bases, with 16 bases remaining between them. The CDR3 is CASSLKSVGGEQYF. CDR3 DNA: TGTGCCAGCAGCCTCAAGTCCGTTGGCGGCGAGCAGTACTTC.

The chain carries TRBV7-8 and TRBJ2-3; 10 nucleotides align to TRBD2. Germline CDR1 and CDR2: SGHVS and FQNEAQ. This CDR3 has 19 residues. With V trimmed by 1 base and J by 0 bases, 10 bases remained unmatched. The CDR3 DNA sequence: TGTGCCAGCAGCTTAGAGGCTAGCGGGGGACTATATAGCACAGATACGCAGTATTTT. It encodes CASSLEASGGLYSTDTQYF.

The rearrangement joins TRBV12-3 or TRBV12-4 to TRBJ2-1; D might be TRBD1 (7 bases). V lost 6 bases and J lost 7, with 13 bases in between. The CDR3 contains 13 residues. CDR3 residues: CASRETGRNEQFF. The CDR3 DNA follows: TGTGCCAGCAGAGAGACAGGGAGGAATGAGCAGTTCTTC.

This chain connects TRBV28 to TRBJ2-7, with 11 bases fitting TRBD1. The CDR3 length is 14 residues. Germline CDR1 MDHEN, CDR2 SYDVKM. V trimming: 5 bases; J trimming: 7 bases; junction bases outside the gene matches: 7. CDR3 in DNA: TGTGCCAGCAGTGCCCGGACAGGGGGCTGGGAGCAGTACTTC. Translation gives CASSARTGGWEQYF. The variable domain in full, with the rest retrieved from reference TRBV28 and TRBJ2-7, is DVKVTQSSRYLVKRTGEKVFLECVQDMDHENMFWYRQDPGLGLRLIYFSYDVKMKEKGDIPEGYSVSREKKERFSLILESASTNQTSMYLCASSARTGGWEQYFGPGTRLTVT.

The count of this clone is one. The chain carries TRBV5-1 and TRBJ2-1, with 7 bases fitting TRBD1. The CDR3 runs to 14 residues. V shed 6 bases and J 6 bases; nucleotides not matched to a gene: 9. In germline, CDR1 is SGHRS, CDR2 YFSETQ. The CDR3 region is CASMVSAGGNEQFF. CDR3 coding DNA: TGCGCCAGCATGGTGTCGGCAGGGGGCAATGAGCAGTTCTTC.

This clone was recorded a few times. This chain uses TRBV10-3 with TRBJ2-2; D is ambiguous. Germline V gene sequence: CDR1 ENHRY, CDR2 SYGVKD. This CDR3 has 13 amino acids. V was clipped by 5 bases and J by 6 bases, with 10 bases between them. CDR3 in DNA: TGTGCCATCAGTCCCACGATAGCCGGGGAGCTGTTTTTT. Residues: CAISPTIAGELFF.

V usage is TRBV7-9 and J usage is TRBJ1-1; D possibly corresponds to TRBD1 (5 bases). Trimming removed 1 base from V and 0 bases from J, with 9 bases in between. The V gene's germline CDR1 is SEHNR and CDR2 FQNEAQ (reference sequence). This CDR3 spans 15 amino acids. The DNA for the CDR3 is TGTGCCAGCAGCTTAGGCGCAGGGATGAACACTGAAGCTTTCTTT. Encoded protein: CASSLGAGMNTEAFF.

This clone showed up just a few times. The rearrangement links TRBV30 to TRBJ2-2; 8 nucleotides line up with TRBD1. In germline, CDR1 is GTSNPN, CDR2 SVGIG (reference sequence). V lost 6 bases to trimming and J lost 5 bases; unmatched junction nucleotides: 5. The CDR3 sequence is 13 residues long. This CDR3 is CACDRGRTGELFF. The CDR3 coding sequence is TGTGCCTGTGACAGGGGAAGGACCGGGGAGCTGTTTTTT.

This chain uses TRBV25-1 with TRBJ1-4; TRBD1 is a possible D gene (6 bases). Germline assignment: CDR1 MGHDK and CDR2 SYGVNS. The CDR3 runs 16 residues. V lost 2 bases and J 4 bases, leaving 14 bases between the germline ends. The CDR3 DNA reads TGTGCCAGCAGTGAAGGACGACAGGCCTTTAATGAAAAACTGTTTTTT. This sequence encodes CASSEGRQAFNEKLFF.

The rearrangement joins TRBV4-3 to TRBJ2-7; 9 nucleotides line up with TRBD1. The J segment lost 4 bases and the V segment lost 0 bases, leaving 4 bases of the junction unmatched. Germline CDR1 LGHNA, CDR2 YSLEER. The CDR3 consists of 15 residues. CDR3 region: CASSQDWTGVYEQYF. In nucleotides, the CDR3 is TGCGCCAGCAGCCAAGATTGGACAGGGGTATACGAGCAGTACTTC.

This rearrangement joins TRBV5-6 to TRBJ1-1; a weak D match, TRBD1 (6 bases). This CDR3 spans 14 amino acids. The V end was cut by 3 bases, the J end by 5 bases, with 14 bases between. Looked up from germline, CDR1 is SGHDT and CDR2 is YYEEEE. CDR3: CASSSSQGWTEAFF. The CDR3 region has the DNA TGTGCCAGCAGCTCCAGCCAGGGGTGGACTGAAGCTTTCTTT.

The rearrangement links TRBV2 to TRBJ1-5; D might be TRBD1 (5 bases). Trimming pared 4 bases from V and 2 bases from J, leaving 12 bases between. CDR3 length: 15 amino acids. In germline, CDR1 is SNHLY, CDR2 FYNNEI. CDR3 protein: CASSGQGMGNQPQHF. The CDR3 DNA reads TGTGCCAGCAGTGGTCAGGGTATGGGCAATCAGCCCCAGCATTTT.

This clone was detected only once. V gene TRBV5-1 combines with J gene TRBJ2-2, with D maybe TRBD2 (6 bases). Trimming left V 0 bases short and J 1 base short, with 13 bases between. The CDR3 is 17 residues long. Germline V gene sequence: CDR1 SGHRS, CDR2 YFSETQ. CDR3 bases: TGCGCCAGCAGCTTGGACGGCCGGGGACTGAACACCGGGGAGCTGTTTTTT. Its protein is CASSLDGRGLNTGELFF.

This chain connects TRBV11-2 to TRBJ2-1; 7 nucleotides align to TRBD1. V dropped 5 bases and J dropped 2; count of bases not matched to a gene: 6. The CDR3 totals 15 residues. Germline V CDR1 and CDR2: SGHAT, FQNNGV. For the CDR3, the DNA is TGTGCCAGCAGCCCCGGACAGGTAACCTACAATGAGCAGTTCTTC. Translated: CASSPGQVTYNEQFF.

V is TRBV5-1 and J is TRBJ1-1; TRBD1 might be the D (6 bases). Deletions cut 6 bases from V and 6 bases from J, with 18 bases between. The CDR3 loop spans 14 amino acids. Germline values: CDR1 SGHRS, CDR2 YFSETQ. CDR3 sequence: CASTSTQGWAEAFF. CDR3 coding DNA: TGCGCCAGCACCAGTACACAGGGCTGGGCTGAAGCTTTCTTT.

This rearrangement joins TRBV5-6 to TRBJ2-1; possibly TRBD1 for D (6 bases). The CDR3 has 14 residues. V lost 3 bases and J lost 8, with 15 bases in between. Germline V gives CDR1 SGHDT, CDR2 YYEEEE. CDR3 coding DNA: TGTGCCAGCAGCTGGGGCACAGGGTTCGATGAGCAGTTCTTC. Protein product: CASSWGTGFDEQFF.

The DNA for the CDR3 is TGTGCCAGCAGAGGACAGGGGAGCGCCTTTGAGACCCAGTACTTC. This codes for CASRGQGSAFETQYF. The chain joins TRBV2 to TRBJ2-5; 9 bases align to TRBD1. With V trimmed by 6 bases and J by 5 bases, 10 bases remained unmatched. CDR3 length: 15 amino acids. Per the germline V gene, CDR1 is SNHLY and CDR2 is FYNNEI.

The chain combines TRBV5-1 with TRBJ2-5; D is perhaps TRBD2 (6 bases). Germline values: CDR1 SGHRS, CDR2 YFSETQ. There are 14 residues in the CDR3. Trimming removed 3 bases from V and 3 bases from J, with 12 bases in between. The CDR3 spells CASSSGLLKETQYF. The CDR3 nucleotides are TGCGCCAGCAGCTCGGGACTGCTCAAAGAGACCCAGTACTTC. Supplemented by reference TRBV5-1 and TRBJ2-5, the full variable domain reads KAGVTQTPRYLIKTRGQQVTLSCSPISGHRSVSWYQQTPGQGLQFLFEYFSETQRNKGNFPGRFSGRQFSNSRSEMNVSTLELGDSALYLCASSSGLLKETQYFGPGTRLLVL.

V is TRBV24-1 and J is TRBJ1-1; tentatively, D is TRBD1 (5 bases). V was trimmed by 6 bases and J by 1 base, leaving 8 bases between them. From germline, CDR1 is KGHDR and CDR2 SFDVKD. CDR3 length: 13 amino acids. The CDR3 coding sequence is TGTGCCACCAGTATAGGGGCGAACACTGAAGCTTTCTTT. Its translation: CATSIGANTEAFF.

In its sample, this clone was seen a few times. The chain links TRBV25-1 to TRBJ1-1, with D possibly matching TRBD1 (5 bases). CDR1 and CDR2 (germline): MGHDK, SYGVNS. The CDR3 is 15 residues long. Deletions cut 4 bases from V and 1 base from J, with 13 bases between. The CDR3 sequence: CASSAVGAANTEAFF. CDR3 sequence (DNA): TGTGCCAGCAGTGCCGTAGGGGCCGCGAACACTGAAGCTTTCTTT.

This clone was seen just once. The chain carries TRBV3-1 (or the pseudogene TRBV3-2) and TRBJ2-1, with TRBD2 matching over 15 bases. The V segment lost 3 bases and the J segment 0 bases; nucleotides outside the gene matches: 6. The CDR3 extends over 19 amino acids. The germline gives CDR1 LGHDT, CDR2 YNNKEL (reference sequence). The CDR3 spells CASSHGLAGGRSSYNEQFF. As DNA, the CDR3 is TGTGCCAGCAGCCACGGACTAGCGGGGGGGCGGAGCTCCTACAATGAGCAGTTCTTC.

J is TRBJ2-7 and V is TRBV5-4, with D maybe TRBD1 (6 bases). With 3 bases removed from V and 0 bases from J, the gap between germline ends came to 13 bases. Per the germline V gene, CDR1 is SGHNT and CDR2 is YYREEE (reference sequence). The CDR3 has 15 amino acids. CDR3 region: CASSSPGTLSYEQYF. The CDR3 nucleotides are TGTGCCAGCAGCTCCCCCGGGACACTCTCCTACGAGCAGTACTTC.

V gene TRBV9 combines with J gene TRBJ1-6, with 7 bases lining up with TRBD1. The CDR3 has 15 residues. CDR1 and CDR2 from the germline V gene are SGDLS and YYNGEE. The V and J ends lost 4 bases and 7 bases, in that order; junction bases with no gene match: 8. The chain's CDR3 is CASSPQTGRNSPLHF. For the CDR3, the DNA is TGTGCCAGCAGCCCCCAGACAGGGCGGAATTCACCCCTCCACTTT.

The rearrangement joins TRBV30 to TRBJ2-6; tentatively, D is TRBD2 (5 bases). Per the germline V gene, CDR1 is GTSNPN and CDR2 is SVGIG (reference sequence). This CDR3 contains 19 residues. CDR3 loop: CALGVYEAASYSGANVLTF. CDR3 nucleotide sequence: TGTGCATTGGGAGTGTACGAGGCCGCCAGTTACTCTGGGGCCAACGTCCTGACTTTC.

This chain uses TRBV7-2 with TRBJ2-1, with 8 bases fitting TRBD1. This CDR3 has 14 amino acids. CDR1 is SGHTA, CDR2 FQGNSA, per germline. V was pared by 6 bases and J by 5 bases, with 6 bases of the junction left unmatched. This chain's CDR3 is CASSSGQEHNEQFF. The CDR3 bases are TGTGCCAGCAGTTCGGGACAGGAACACAATGAGCAGTTCTTC.